This T cell receptor (beta chain) was sequenced in a study of identical twins. Among all donors, each was a healthy Caucasian. TCRdb used MiXCR to reprocess the 5' RACE reads, holding one entry per CDR3 protein. This table holds 400,000 to 550,000 distinct CDR3 sequences, more than 20% found once. Trimming took off 4 bases at V and 0 bases at J, with 7 bases between the two ends. The germline gives CDR1 SQVTM, CDR2 ANQGSEA. The CDR3 has 13 amino acids. The sample was also linked to a second study, of T cells expressing NK-cell markers. From that report: The study did not resolve the HCMV specificity of expanded NKG2C+ T cell clones.

This chain uses TRBV29-1 with TRBJ2-1; D is unclear. This TCR was recovered from a woman aged 18-35 years in good health. Sequencing was carried out using CD4+ T cells sorted from blood. The CDR3 coding sequence is TGCAGCGTTGTATCACGCTCCTACAATGAGCAGTTCTTC. It codes for CSVVSRSYNEQFF.